This T cell receptor (beta chain) was documented in a study of blood T cells in healthy people across ages. Background on the study: Capture via template switching afforded approximately one barcoded beta molecule per two T cells. Study conclusions and caveats: Naive CD4+ cells and diversity were both higher in long-lived donors than in aged donors. The study lacked donor CMV status, which possibly confounded expanded clonotype changes.

The V gene's germline CDR1 is SQVTM and CDR2 ANQGSEA. V was cut by 7 bases and J by 8 bases, with 14 bases left in between. The CDR3 spans 11 residues. A second PCR, run for roughly 7 to 12 cycles, used a sample-barcoded 5' primer plus a J-beta primer mix. TCRdb independently ran MiXCR on the 5' RACE reads; one entry per CDR3 protein. Of about 640,000 distinct CDR3 sequences in the sample, roughly 53% are singletons; the top ten hold over 30%. This clonotype appeared a few times. Its antigen is currently unknown. Donors were healthy Caucasian individuals from Russia aged roughly 6 to 95. The chain employs TRBV29-1 and TRBJ1-2, with D unresolved. The TCR was taken from a man aged 60 to 75 in good health. Sequences were obtained from blood. CDR3 in amino acids: CSAGGQDGYTF. The CDR3 region has the DNA TGCAGCGCTGGCGGCCAGGACGGCTACACCTTC.